This TCR beta chain is drawn from a study of T cell responses to AZD1222 COVID-19 vaccine. Method: immunoSEQ multiplex PCR; TCRdb's copy keeps in-frame clones and lacks some. This sample has approximately 70,000 clones, with roughly 89% found just once. Sequencing used peripheral blood, obtained on day 0 of AZD1222 vaccination. The clonotype originates from an adult in good health.

Here the CDR3 reads CASSPWPPSYEQYF. The CDR3 nucleotides are TGTGCCAGCAGCCCCTGGCCCCCCTCCTACGAGCAGTACTTC. This sequence joins TRBV9 and TRBJ2-7; D remains ambiguous. CDR3 length: 14 residues. The ends were cut back, 4 bases at V and 0 bases at J, with 11 bases in the middle. Germline CDR1 and CDR2: SGDLS and YYNGEE.